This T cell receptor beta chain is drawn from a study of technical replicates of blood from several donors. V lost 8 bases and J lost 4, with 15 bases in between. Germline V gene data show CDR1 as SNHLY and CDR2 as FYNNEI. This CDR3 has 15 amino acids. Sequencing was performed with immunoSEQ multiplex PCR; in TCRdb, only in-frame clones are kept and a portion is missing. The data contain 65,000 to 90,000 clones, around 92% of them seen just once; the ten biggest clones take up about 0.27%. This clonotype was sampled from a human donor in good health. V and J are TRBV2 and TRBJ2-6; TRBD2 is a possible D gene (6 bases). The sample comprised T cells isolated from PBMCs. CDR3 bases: TGTGCCAGCTCCCCGGAGGGGTACGGGGCCAACGTCCTGACTTTC. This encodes CASSPEGYGANVLTF.